Listed below are T cell receptor beta chains from one sample, sequenced in a study. TCRdb redid the calling of the 5' RACE reads with MiXCR, one entry per CDR3 protein. The table includes some 11,000 distinct CDR3 sequences, 27% detected once. The source material was Tregs sorted from a lymph node. All receptors come from a female donor with breast cancer. Both conserved end residues are part of each CDR3. D genes are given only for firm matches. The listing skips clone size in some rows; elsewhere it reads once, few, many or a size class.

clone_size	j_call	d_call	v_call	cdr3_nt	cdr3_aa
many	TRBJ2-1	TRBD2	TRBV20-1	TGCAGTGCTAGATACCTCCCGGGACTAGCGGAGTGGAATGAGCAGTTCTTC	CSARYLPGLAEWNEQFF
-	TRBJ1-5	-	TRBV5-1	TGCGCCAGCCGGACCCCAGGCGTATTT	CASRTPGVF
once	TRBJ1-4	-	TRBV5-6	TGTGCCAGCAGCTTGAGAGGAAGTGATGAAAAACTGTTTTTT	CASSLRGSDEKLFF
many	TRBJ2-7	-	TRBV7-2	TGTGCCAGCAGCCTGGCGTGGGGCTACGAGCAGTACTTC	CASSLAWGYEQYF
medium-sized	TRBJ2-1	TRBD2	TRBV20-1	TGCAGTGCCCCTCAAAGGACTAGCGTTCTCTCCTACAATGAGCAGTTCTTC	CSAPQRTSVLSYNEQFF
many	TRBJ1-3	-	TRBV7-9	TGTGCCAGCAGCTTGAGCAGCAGGGACACCATATATTTT	CASSLSSRDTIYF
-	TRBJ1-4	-	TRBV6-5	TGTGCCAGCAGTTGGGACACTACTGAAAAACTGTTTTTT	CASSWDTTEKLFF
few	TRBJ2-7	-	TRBV28	TGTGCCAGCCGTGACGGGGGCAACTACGAGCAGTACTTC	CASRDGGNYEQYF
medium-sized	TRBJ2-3	-	TRBV9	TGTGCCAGCAGCGCCACAGATACGCAGTATTTT	CASSATDTQYF
medium-sized	TRBJ2-5	-	TRBV5-1	TGCGCCAGCAGCTTGGAGGCCCTCCAAGAGACCCAGTACTTC	CASSLEALQETQYF
few	TRBJ1-5	-	TRBV6-7	TGTGCCAGCAGTTATTCCGGGGGCAGTAAGCCCCAGCATTTT	CASSYSGGSKPQHF
-	TRBJ2-1	TRBD2	TRBV7-9	TGTGCCAGCAGCCCCGCCGGGACTAGAAATGAGCAGTTCTTC	CASSPAGTRNEQFF
-	TRBJ2-7	TRBD2	TRBV20-1	TGCAGTGCTAGACTAGCGGAGTTTTACGAGCAGTACTTC	CSARLAEFYEQYF
many	TRBJ1-2	TRBD1	TRBV6-5	TGTGCCAGCAGGGACGGCGACAGGGGTGGTGGCTACACCTTC	CASRDGDRGGGYTF
many	TRBJ2-1	-	TRBV7-2	TGTGCCAGCAGCTTAGCCTTAGCGTCGTACAATGAGCAGTTCTTC	CASSLALASYNEQFF
many	TRBJ1-2	-	TRBV6-5	TGTGCCAGCAAGTCCCTTTGGGACGATGGCTACACCTTC	CASKSLWDDGYTF
-	TRBJ2-7	-	TRBV20-1	TGCTGTGCTAGCGAACAGGTCTACGAGCAGTACTTC	CCASEQVYEQYF
medium-sized	TRBJ1-1	-	TRBV25-1	TGTGCCAGCAGTGAGGGGGGTTTAGCCACTGAAGCTTTCTTT	CASSEGGLATEAFF
many	TRBJ2-1	TRBD1	TRBV20-1	TGCAGTGGAAGGGGGCGACGACGTTACAATGAGCAGTTCTTC	CSGRGRRRYNEQFF
many	TRBJ2-7	-	TRBV6-6	TGTGCCAACCCAATTAGTAGAGGGGACTACGAGCAGTACTTC	CANPISRGDYEQYF